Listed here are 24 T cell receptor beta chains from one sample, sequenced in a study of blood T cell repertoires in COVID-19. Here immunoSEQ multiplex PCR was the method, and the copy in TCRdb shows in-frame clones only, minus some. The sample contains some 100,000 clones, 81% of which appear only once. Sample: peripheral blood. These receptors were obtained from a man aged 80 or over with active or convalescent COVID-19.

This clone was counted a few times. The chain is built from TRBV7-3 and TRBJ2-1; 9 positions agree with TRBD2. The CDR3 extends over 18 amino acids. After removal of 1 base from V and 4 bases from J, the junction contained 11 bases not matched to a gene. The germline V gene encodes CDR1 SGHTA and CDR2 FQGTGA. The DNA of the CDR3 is TGTGCCAGCAGCTTAAAACCCCGCGGGGGGGCTTTGTACAATGAGCAGTTCTTC. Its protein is CASSLKPRGGALYNEQFF.

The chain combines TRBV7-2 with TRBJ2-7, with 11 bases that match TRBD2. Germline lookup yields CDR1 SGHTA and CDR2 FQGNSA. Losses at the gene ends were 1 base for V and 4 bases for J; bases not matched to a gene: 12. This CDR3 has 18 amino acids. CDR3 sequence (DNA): TGTGCCAGCAGCTTAGTTGGTAGCGGGGGGGCCTATATGTACGAGCAGTACTTC. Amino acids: CASSLVGSGGAYMYEQYF.

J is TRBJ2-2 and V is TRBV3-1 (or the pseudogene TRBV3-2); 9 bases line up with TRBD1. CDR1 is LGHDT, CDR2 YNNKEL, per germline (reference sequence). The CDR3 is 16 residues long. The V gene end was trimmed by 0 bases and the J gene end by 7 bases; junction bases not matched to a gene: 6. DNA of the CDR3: TGTGCCAGCAGCCAAGATGTAGGGACAGGGAGCGGGGAGCTGTTTTTT. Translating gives CASSQDVGTGSGELFF.

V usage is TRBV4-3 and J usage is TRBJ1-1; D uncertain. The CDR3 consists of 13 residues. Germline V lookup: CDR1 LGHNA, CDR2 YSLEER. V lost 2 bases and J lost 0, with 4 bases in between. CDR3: CASSQIMNTEAFF. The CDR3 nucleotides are TGCGCCAGCAGCCAAATCATGAACACTGAAGCTTTCTTT.

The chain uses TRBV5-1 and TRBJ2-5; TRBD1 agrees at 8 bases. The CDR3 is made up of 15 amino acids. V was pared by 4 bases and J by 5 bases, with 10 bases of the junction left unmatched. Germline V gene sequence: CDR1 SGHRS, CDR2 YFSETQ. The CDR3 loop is CASSAGDRSRETQYF. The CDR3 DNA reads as TGCGCCAGCAGCGCCGGGGACAGGAGTCGCGAGACCCAGTACTTC.

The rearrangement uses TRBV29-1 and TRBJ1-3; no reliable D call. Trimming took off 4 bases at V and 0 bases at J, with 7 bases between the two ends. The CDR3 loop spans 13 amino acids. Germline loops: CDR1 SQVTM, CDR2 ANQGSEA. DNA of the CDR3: TGCAGCGTTGGGGCAGGCTCTGGAAACACCATATATTTT. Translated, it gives CSVGAGSGNTIYF.

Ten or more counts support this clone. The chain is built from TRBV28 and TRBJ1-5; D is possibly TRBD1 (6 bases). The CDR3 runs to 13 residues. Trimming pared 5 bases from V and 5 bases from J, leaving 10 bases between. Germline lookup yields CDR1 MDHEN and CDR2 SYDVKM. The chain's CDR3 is CASSGQPDQPQHF. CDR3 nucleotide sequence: TGTGCCAGCAGTGGACAGCCGGATCAGCCCCAGCATTTT.

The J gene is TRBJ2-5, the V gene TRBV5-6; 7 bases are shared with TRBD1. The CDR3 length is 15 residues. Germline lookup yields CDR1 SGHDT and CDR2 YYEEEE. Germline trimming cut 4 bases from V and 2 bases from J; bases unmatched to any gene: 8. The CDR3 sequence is CASSRRDRVQETQYF. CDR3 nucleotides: TGTGCCAGCAGCCGCCGGGACAGAGTACAAGAGACCCAGTACTTC.

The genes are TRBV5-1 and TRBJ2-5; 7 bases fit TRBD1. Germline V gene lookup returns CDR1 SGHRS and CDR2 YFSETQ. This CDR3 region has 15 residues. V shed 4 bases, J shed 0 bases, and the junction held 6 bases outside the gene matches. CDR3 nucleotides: TGCGCCAGCAGCCCTAATACAGGGGACCAAGAGACCCAGTACTTC. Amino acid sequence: CASSPNTGDQETQYF.

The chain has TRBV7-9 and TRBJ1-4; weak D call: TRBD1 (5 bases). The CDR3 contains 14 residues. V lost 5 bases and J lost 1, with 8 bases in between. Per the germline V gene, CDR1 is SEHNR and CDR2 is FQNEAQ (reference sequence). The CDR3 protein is CASSPRETNEKLFF. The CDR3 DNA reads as TGTGCCAGCAGCCCCAGGGAAACTAATGAAAAACTGTTTTTT.

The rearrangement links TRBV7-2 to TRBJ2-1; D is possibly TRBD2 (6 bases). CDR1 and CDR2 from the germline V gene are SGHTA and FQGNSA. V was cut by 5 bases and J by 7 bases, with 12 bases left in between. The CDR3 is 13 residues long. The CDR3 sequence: CASSAQRGNEQFF. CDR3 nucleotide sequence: TGTGCCAGCAGCGCCCAACGGGGGAATGAGCAGTTCTTC.

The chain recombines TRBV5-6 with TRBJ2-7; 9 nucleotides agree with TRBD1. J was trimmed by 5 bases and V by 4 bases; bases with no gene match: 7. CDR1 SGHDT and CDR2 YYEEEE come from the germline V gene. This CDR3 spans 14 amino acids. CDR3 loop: CASSLWDRANEQYF. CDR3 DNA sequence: TGTGCCAGCAGCCTCTGGGACAGGGCGAACGAGCAGTACTTC.

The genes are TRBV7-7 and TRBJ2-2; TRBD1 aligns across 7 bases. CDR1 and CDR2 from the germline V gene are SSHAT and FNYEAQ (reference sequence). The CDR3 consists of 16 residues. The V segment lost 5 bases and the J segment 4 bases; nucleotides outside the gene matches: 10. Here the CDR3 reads CASSTPPGQSTGELFF. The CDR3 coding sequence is TGTGCCAGCAGCACACCTCCGGGACAGAGCACCGGGGAGCTGTTTTTT.

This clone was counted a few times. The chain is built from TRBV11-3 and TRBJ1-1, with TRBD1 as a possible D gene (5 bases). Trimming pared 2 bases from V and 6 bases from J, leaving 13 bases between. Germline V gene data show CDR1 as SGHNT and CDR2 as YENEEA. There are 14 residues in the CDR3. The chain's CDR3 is CASSLRGEVAEAFF. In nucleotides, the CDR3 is TGTGCCAGCAGCTTACGGGGGGAGGTTGCTGAAGCTTTCTTT.

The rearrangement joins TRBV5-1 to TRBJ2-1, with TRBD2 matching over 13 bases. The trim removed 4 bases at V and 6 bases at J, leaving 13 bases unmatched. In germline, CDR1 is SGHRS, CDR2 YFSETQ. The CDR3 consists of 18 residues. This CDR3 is CASSPRRLTSGGANEQFF. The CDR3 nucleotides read TGCGCCAGCAGCCCTCGCAGATTAACTAGCGGGGGGGCCAATGAGCAGTTCTTC. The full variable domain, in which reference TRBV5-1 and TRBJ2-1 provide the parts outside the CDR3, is KAGVTQTPRYLIKTRGQQVTLSCSPISGHRSVSWYQQTPGQGLQFLFEYFSETQRNKGNFPGRFSGRQFSNSRSEMNVSTLELGDSALYLCASSPRRLTSGGANEQFFGPGTRLTVL.

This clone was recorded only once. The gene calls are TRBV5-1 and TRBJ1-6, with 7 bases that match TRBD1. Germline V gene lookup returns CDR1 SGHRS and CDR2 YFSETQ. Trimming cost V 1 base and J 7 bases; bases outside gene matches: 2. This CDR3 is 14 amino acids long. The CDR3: CASSLLQGNSPLHF. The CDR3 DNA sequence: TGCGCCAGCAGCTTGCTACAGGGGAATTCACCCCTCCACTTT.

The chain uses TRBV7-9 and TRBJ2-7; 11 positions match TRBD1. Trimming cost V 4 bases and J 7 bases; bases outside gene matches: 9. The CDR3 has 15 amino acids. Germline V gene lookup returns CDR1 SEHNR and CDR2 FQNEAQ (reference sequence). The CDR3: CASSSGTGGPQEQYF. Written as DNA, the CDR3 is TGTGCCAGCAGCTCCGGGACAGGGGGGCCGCAGGAGCAGTACTTC.

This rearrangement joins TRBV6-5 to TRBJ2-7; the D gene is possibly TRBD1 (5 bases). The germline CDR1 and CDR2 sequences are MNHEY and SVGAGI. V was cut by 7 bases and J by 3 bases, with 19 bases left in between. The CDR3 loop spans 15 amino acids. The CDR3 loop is CASTDLGAGIYEQYF. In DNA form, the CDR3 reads TGTGCCAGCACCGATTTAGGAGCAGGGATCTACGAGCAGTACTTC.

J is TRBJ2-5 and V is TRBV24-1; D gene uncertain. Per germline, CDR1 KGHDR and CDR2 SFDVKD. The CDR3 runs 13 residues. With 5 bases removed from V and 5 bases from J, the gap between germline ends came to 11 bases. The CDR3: CATSAASYETQYF. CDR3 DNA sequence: TGTGCCACCAGTGCGGCTAGTTACGAGACCCAGTACTTC.

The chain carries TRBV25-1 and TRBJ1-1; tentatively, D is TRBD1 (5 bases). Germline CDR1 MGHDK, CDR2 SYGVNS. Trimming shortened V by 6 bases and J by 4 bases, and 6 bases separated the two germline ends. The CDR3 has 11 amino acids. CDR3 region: CASRGPTEAFF. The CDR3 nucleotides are TGTGCCAGCAGGGGGCCCACTGAAGCTTTCTTT.

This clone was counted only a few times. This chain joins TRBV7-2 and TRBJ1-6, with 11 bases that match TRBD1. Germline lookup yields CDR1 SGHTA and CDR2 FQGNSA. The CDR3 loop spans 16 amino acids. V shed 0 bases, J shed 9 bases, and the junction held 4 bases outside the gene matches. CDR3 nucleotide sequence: TGTGCCAGCAGCTTAGCGCGGACAGGGGGCGGTTCACCCCTCCACTTT. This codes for CASSLARTGGGSPLHF.

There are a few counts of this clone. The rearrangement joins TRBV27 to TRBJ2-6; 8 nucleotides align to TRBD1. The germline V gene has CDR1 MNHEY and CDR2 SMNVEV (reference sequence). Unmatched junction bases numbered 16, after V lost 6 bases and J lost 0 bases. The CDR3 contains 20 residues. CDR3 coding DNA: TGTGCCAGCAGCCCTGGGACAGGCGCGAGTCCGAGCTCTGGGGCCAACGTCCTGACTTTC. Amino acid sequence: CASSPGTGASPSSGANVLTF.

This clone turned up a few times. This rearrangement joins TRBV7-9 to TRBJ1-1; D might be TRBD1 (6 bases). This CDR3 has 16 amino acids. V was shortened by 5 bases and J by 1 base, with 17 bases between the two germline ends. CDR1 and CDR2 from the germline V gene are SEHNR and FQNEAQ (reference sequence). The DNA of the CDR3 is TGTGCCAGCAGCCCCCTAGGAGGGGGGGGGAACACTGAAGCTTTCTTT. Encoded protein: CASSPLGGGGNTEAFF.

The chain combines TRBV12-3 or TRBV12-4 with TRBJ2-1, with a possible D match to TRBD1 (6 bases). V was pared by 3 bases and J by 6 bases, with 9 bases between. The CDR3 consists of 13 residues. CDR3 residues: CASSLIGGNEQFF. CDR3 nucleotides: TGTGCCAGCAGTTTGATAGGGGGCAATGAGCAGTTCTTC.